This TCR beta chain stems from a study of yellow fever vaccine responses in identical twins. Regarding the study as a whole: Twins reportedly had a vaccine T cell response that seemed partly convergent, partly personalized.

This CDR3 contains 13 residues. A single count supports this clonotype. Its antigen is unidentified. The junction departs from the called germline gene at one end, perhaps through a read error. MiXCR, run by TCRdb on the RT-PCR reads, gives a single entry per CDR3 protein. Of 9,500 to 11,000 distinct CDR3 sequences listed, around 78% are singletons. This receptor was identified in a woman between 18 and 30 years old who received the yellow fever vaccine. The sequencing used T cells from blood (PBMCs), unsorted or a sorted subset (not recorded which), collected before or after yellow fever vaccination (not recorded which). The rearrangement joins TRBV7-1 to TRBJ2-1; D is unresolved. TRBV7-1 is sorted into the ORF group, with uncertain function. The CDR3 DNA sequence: TGTGCCAGCAGGTCAGCAGGTGTAGATGAGCAGTTCTTC. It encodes CASRSAGVDEQFF.